This is a list of T cell receptor beta chains from one sample in a study of T cell responses to AZD1222 COVID-19 vaccine. Clones were read by immunoSEQ multiplex PCR, and TCRdb kept only the in-frame ones, dropping some. The table includes roughly 150,000 clones, 85% to 95% detected once. The sample consisted of peripheral blood, taken on day 0 of AZD1222 vaccination. The receptors come from an adult in good health. Each CDR3 is given with its conserved first and last residue. The D gene is left open where the match is weak. Only some rows state a clone size, as once, few, many or a class for expanded clones.

TRBJ1-1,14,NA,NA,TRBV6-2/TRBV6-3,CASSYAGRSTEAFF,TGTGCCAGCAGTTACGCGGGGCGGAGCACTGAAGCTTTCTTT
TRBJ2-2,14,NA,TRBD1,TRBV5-1,CASSLPTGAGELFF,TGCGCCAGCAGCTTGCCCACAGGGGCCGGGGAGCTGTTTTTT
TRBJ1-1,15,NA,TRBD1,TRBV28,CASSSAGTANTEAFF,TGTGCCAGCAGCTCCGCCGGGACAGCGAACACTGAAGCTTTCTTT
TRBJ1-1,11,NA,NA,TRBV30,CAWGGGRHAFF,TGTGCCTGGGGTGGGGGACGTCACGCTTTCTTT
TRBJ2-3,15,NA,TRBD2,TRBV29-1,CSVPHSGRTTDTQYF,TGCAGCGTCCCCCACAGCGGGAGGACCACAGATACGCAGTATTTT
TRBJ2-1,11,NA,NA,TRBV6-4,CASSDRNEQFF,TGTGCCAGCAGTGACCGGAATGAGCAGTTCTTC
TRBJ1-5,13,NA,NA,TRBV27,CASSFGDKWPQHF,TGTGCCAGCAGTTTTGGCGACAAATGGCCCCAGCATTTT
TRBJ1-5,13,NA,NA,TRBV4-1,CASSQERGLPQHF,TGCGCCAGCAGCCAAGAAAGGGGGTTGCCCCAGCATTTT
TRBJ1-4,11,NA,NA,TRBV28,CASGLREKLFF,TGTGCCAGCGGCCTTCGGGAAAAACTGTTTTTT
TRBJ1-1,18,NA,NA,TRBV10-2,CASSEPQRGAAANTEAFF,TGCGCCAGCAGTGAGCCCCAGAGGGGGGCGGCGGCGAACACTGAAGCTTTCTTT
TRBJ1-4,14,NA,NA,TRBV29-1,CSVTAGLTNEKLFF,TGCAGCGTGACAGCAGGGTTAACTAATGAAAAACTGTTTTTT
TRBJ2-7,16,few,NA,TRBV28,CASSSLDYTRSYEQYF,TGTGCCAGCAGTTCCCTCGACTACACGCGCTCCTACGAGCAGTACTTC
TRBJ1-4,16,NA,NA,TRBV9,CASTVGYGGAGEKLFF,TGTGCCAGCACCGTGGGTTATGGGGGAGCAGGGGAAAAACTGTTTTTT
TRBJ2-7,16,NA,NA,TRBV21-1,CASSKVPGRSSYEQYF,TGTGCCAGCAGCAAAGTTCCCGGACGATCTTCCTACGAGCAGTACTTC
TRBJ2-7,16,NA,NA,TRBV7-2,CASSLYGQLSSYEQYF,TGTGCCAGCAGCTTATACGGGCAATTGAGCTCCTACGAGCAGTACTTC
TRBJ2-1,13,few,NA,TRBV6-2/TRBV6-3,CASSQGRYNEQFF,TGTGCCAGCAGCCAGGGAAGATACAATGAGCAGTTCTTC
TRBJ1-1,11,NA,NA,TRBV19,CASSIGGEAFF,TGTGCCAGTAGTATAGGGGGTGAAGCTTTCTTT
TRBJ2-1,15,NA,TRBD2,TRBV27,CASSPREGTRVEQFF,TGTGCCAGCAGTCCTAGGGAGGGAACAAGGGTTGAGCAGTTCTTC
TRBJ2-3,14,few,TRBD2,TRBV10-3,CAISDGGTTDTQYF,TGTGCCATCAGTGACGGGGGGACCACAGATACGCAGTATTTT
TRBJ2-1,14,NA,NA,TRBV9,CASSVDSDWAGQFF,TGTGCCAGCAGCGTAGACTCGGACTGGGCTGGGCAGTTCTTC
TRBJ1-3,16,once,NA,TRBV29-1,CGIRRRLGEGGNTIYF,TGCGGAATCCGGAGGAGGTTGGGGGAAGGCGGAAACACCATATATTTT
TRBJ2-1,13,NA,NA,TRBV7-8,CASSYGDVNEQFF,TGTGCCAGCAGCTATGGAGATGTCAATGAGCAGTTCTTC
TRBJ1-5,18,once,NA,TRBV28,CASISLPGRGGKNQPQHF,TGTGCCAGCATATCATTGCCGGGCAGGGGAGGGAAAAATCAGCCCCAGCATTTT
TRBJ1-1,18,NA,TRBD1,TRBV28,CASSSIPASGQGATEAFF,TGTGCCAGCAGTTCCATCCCCGCGAGCGGGCAGGGGGCGACTGAAGCTTTCTTT
TRBJ1-5,16,NA,NA,TRBV21-1,CASSKIKQARCQPQHF,TGTGCCAGCAGCAAAATTAAACAGGCCCGCTGCCAGCCCCAGCATTTT
TRBJ2-5,16,NA,NA,TRBV30,CAWSSSSADEQETQYF,TGTGCCTGGAGTAGTAGTTCGGCAGACGAACAAGAGACCCAGTACTTC